This T cell receptor beta chain comes out of a study of CXCR3-negative and CXCR3-positive naive CD8 T cells. Notes on the study in general: CXCR3-negative naive cells had less hydrophobic TRB CDR3s than did CXCR3-positive naive cells.

The TRB cDNA libraries were prepared by 5' RACE with UMI labels. TCRdb derives one entry per CDR3 protein from the 5' RACE reads, leaving out DNA. The sample table sets out 130,000 or so distinct CDR3 sequences. Concerning this clonotype: Its specificity is not known.

CDR3 length: 19 residues. The V gene's germline CDR1 is KGHSH and CDR2 LQKENI. Triplicate approximately 300,000-cell sorts were made of each CD8+ T cell subset. The chain is built from TRBV18 and TRBJ2-3; the TCRdb D gene call, TRBD2, has no DNA to confirm it. The sample comprised naive CXCR3- CD8+ T cells from blood. Subset: CD45RO-CCR7+CD27+CD95- naive CD8+ T cells lacking CXCR3 (TNR3-). This receptor was identified in a human donor in good health. Some clones in this sample may be carry-over from other donors' samples. The CDR3 loop reads CASSPRPAEIADGTDTQYF.